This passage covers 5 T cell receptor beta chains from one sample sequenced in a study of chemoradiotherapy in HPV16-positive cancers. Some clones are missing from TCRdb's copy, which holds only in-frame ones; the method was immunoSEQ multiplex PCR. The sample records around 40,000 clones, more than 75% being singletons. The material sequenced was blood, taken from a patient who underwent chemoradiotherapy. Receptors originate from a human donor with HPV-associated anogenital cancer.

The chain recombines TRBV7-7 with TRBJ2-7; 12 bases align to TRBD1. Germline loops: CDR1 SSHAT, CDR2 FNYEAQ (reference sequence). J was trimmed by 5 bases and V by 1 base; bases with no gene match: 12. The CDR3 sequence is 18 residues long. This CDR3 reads CASSLELGSGQGAHEQYF. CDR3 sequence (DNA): TGTGCCAGCAGCTTAGAATTAGGCTCGGGACAGGGGGCCCACGAGCAGTACTTC.

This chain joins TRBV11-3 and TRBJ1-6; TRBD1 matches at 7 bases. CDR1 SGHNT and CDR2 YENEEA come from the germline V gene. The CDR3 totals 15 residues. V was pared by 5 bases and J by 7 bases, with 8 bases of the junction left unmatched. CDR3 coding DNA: TGTGCCAGCAGCCTATCGGGACAGTCAAATTCACCCCTCCACTTT. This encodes CASSLSGQSNSPLHF.

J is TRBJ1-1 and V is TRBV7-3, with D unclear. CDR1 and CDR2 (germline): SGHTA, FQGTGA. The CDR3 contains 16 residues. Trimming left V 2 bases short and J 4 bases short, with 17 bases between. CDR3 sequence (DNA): TGTGCCAGCAGCTTATCAGCGGCCACTCGGAGCACTGAAGCTTTCTTT. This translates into CASSLSAATRSTEAFF.

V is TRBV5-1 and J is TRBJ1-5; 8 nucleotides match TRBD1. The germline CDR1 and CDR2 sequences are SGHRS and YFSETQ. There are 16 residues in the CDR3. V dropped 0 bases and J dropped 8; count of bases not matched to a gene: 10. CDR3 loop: CASSLGMDRVSEPQHF. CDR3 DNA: TGCGCCAGCAGCTTGGGGATGGACAGGGTGAGTGAGCCCCAGCATTTT.

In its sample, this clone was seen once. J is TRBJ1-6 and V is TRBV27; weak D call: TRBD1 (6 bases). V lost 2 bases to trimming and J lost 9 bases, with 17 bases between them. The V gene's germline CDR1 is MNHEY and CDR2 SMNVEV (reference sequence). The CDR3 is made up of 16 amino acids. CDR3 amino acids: CASSLPPDSTFSPLHF. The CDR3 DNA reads TGTGCCAGCAGTTTACCTCCGGACAGCACATTTTCACCCCTCCACTTT.